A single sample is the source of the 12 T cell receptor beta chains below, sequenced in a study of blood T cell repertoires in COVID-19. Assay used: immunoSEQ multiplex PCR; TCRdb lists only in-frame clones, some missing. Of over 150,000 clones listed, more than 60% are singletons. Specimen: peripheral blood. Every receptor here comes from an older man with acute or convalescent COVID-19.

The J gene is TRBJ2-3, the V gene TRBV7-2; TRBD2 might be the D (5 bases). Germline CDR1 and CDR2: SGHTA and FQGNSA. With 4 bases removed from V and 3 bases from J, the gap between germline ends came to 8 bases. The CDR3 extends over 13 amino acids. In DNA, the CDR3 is TGTGCCAGCAGCTCCGAGCGGACAGATACGCAGTATTTT. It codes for CASSSERTDTQYF.

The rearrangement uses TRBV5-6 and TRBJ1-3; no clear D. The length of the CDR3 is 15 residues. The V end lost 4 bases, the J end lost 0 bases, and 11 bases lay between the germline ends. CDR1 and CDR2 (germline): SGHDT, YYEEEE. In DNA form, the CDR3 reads TGTGCCAGCAGCGCGGGTCGAATCTCTGGAAACACCATATATTTT. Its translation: CASSAGRISGNTIYF.

In nucleotides, the CDR3 is TGTGCCACCACAAACAGGGTATCGGGAAACACCATATATTTT. Amino acids: CATTNRVSGNTIYF. The chain has TRBV15 and TRBJ1-3, with D possibly matching TRBD1 (6 bases). Per germline, CDR1 LNHNV and CDR2 YYDKDF (reference sequence). V gave up 7 bases and J gave up 4 bases, with 14 bases separating them. The CDR3 length is 14 residues.

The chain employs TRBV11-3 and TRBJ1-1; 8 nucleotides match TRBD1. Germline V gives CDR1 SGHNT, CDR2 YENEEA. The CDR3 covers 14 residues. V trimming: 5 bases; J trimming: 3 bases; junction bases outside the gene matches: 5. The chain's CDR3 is CASSQPDRDTEAFF. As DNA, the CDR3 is TGTGCCAGCAGCCAGCCGGACAGGGACACTGAAGCTTTCTTT.

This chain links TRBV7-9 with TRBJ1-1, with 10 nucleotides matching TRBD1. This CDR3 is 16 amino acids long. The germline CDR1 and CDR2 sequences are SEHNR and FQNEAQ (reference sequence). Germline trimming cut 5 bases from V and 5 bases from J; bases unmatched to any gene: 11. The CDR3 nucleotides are TGTGCCAGCAGCCGCTTCTGGGACAGGGGAGATACTGAAGCTTTCTTT. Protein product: CASSRFWDRGDTEAFF.

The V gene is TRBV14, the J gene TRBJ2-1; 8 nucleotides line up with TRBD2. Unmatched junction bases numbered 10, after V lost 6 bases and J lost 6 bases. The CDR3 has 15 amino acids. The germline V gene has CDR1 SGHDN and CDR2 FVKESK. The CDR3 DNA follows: TGTGCCAGCAGTCTCGGGACTAGTTCGTTCAATGAGCAGTTCTTC. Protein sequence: CASSLGTSSFNEQFF.

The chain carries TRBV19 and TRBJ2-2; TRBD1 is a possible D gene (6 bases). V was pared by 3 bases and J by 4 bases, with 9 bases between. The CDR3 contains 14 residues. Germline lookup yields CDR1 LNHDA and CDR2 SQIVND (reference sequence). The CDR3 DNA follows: TGTGCCAGTAGTATTCTGGGGGCCACCGGGGAGCTGTTTTTT. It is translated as CASSILGATGELFF.

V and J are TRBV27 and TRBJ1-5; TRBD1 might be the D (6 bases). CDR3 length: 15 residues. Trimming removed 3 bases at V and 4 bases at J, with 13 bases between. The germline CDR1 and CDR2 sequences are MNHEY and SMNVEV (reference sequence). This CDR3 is CASSFGQFSNQPQHF. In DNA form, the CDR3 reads TGTGCCAGCAGTTTTGGACAGTTTAGTAATCAGCCCCAGCATTTT.

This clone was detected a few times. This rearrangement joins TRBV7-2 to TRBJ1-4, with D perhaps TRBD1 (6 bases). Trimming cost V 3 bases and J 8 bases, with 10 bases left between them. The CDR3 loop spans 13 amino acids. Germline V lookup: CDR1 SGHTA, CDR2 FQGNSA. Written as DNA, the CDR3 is TGTGCCAGCAGCTTCCAGGGGATAGAAAAACTGTTTTTT. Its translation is CASSFQGIEKLFF.

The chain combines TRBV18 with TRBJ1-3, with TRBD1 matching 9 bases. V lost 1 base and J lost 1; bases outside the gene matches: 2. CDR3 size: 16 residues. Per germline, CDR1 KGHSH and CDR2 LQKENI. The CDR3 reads CASSPRGTGSGNTIYF. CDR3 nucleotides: TGTGCCAGCTCACCACGCGGGACAGGGTCTGGAAACACCATATATTTT. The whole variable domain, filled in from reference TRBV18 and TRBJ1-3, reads NAGVMQNPRHLVRRRGQEARLRCSPMKGHSHVYWYRQLPEEGLKFMVYLQKENIIDESGMPKERFSAEFPKEGPSILRIQQVVRGDSAAYFCASSPRGTGSGNTIYFGEGSWLTVV.

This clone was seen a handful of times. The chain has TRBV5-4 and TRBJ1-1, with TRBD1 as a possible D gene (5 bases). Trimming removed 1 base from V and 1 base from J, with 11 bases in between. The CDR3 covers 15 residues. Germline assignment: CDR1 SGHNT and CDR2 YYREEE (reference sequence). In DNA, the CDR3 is TGTGCCAGCAGCTTGTCTGGGGCAGCGAACACTGAAGCTTTCTTT. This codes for CASSLSGAANTEAFF.

CDR3 nucleotide sequence: TGTGCCAGCAGTTCACAGAGGGACAGGGCTAACTATGGCTACACCTTC. Residues: CASSSQRDRANYGYTF. V gene TRBV6-5 combines with J gene TRBJ1-2, with 9 positions matching TRBD1. The length of the CDR3 is 16 residues. Per the germline V gene, CDR1 is MNHEY and CDR2 is SVGAGI. Losses at the gene ends were 4 bases for V and 0 bases for J; bases not matched to a gene: 6.